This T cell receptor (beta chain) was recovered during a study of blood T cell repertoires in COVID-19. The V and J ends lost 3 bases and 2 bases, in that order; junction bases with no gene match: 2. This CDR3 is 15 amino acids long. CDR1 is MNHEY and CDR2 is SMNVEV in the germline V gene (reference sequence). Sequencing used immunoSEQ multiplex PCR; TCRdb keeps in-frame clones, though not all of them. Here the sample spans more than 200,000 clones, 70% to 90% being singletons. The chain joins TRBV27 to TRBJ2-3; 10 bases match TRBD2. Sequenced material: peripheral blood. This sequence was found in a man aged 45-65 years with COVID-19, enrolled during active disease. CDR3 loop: CASSFLAGVTDTQYF. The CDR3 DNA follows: TGTGCCAGCAGTTTTCTAGCGGGAGTCACAGATACGCAGTATTTT.